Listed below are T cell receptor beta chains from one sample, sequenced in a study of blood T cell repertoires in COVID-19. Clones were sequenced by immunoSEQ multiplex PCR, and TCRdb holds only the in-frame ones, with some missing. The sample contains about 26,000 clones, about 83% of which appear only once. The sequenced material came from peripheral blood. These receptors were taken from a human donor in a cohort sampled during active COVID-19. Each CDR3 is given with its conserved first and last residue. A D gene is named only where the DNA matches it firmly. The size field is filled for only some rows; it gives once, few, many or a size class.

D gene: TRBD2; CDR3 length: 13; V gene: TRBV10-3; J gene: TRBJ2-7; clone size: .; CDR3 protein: CAISIAGAYEQYF; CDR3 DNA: TGTGCCATCAGTATAGCGGGAGCCTACGAGCAGTACTTC
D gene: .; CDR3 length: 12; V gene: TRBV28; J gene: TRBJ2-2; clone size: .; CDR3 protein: CATRAGAGELFF; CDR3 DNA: TGTGCCACTAGAGCCGGGGCCGGGGAGCTGTTTTTT
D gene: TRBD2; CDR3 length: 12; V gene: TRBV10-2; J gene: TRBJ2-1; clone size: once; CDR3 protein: CASSASGNEQFF; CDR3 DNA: TGCGCCAGCAGCGCTAGCGGGAATGAGCAGTTCTTC
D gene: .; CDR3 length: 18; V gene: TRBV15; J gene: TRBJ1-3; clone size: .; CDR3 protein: CATSRALGGGLSGNTIYF; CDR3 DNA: TGTGCCACCAGCAGGGCATTGGGAGGGGGGCTCTCTGGAAACACCATATATTTT
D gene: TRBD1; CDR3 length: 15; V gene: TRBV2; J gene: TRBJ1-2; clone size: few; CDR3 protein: CASTEPGQGIYGYTF; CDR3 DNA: TGTGCCAGCACTGAACCGGGACAGGGAATCTATGGCTACACCTTC
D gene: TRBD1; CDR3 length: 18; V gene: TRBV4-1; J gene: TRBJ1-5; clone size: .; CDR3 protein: CASSQGAGTGLMGQPQHF; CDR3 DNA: TGCGCCAGCAGCCAAGGGGCCGGGACAGGGTTGATGGGTCAGCCCCAGCATTTT
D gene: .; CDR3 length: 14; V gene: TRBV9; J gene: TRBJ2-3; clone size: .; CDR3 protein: CASSAGTPSDTQYF; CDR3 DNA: TGTGCCAGCAGCGCCGGGACACCCTCCGATACGCAGTATTTT
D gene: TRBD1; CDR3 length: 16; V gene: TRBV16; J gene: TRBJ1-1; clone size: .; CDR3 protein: CASSLRDSIPNTEAFF; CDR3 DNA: TGTGCCAGCAGCCTACGGGACAGTATTCCTAACACTGAAGCTTTCTTT
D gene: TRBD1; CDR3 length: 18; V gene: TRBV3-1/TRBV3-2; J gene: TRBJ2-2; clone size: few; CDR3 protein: CASSQPRTGGKNTGELFF; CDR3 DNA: TGTGCCAGCAGCCAGCCTAGAACAGGGGGCAAGAACACCGGGGAGCTGTTTTTT
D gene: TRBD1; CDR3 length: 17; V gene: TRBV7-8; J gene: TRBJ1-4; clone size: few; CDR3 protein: CASSRNTGDSTNEKLFF; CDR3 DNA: TGTGCCAGCAGCCGGAATACAGGGGACTCAACTAATGAAAAACTGTTTTTT
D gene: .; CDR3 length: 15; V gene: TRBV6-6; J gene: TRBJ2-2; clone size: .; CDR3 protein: CASSYWGRSTGELFF; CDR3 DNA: TGTGCCAGCAGTTACTGGGGGCGCAGCACCGGGGAGCTGTTTTTT
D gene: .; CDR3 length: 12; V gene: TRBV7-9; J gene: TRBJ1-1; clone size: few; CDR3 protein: CASSPRGTEAFF; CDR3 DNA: TGTGCCAGCTCCCCTCGGGGTACTGAAGCTTTCTTT
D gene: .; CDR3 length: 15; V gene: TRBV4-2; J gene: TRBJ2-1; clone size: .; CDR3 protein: CASRPRSDRNNEQFF; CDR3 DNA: TGTGCCAGCAGGCCTCGGTCGGACAGAAACAATGAGCAGTTCTTC
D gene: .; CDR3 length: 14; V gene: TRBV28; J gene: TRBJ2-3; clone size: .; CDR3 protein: CASLPSTSTDTQYF; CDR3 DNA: TGTGCCAGCCTTCCCTCAACTAGCACAGATACGCAGTATTTT
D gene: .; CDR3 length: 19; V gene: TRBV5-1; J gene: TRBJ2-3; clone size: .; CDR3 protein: CASSSAARRGRGSTDTQYF; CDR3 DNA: TGCGCCAGCAGCTCCGCCGCGAGGAGGGGGCGCGGGAGCACAGATACGCAGTATTTT
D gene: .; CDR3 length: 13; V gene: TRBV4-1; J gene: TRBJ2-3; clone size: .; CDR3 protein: CASSQDAGNPQYF; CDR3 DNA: TGCGCCAGCAGCCAAGATGCCGGGAATCCGCAGTATTTT
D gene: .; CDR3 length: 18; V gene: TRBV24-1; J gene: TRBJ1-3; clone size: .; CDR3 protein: CATSPGRAGASSGNTIYF; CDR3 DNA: TGTGCCACCAGCCCGGGACGGGCAGGGGCCTCCTCTGGAAACACCATATATTTT
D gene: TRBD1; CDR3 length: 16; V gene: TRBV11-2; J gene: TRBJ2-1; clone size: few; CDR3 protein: CASRPPPGQSYNEQFF; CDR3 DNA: TGTGCCAGCCGACCACCCCCGGGACAGTCTTACAATGAGCAGTTCTTC
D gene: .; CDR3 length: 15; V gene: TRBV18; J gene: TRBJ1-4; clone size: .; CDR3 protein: CTSSSGTPTNEKLFF; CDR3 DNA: TGTACCAGCTCATCCGGGACTCCAACTAATGAAAAACTGTTTTTT
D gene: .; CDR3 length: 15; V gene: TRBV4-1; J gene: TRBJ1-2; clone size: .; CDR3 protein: CASSQLADGNYGYTF; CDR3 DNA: TGCGCCAGCAGCCAACTCGCGGATGGCAACTATGGCTACACCTTC
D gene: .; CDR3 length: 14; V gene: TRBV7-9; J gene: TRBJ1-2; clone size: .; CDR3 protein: CASSFPEINYGYTF; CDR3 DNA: TGTGCCAGCAGCTTCCCGGAGATTAACTATGGCTACACCTTC
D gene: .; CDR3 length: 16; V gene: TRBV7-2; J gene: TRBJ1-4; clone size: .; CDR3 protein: CASSLRYPGTNEKLFF; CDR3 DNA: TGTGCCAGCAGCTTAAGATACCCGGGGACTAATGAAAAACTGTTTTTT
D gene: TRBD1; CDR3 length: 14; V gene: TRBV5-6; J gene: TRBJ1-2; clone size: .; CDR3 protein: CASSLIGQDYGYTF; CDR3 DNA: TGTGCCAGCAGCTTGATCGGACAGGACTATGGCTACACCTTC
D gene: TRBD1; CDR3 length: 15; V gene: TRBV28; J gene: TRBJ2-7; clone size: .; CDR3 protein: CASNSPGTGFYEQYF; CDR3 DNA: TGTGCCAGCAACTCCCCCGGGACAGGGTTCTACGAGCAGTACTTC
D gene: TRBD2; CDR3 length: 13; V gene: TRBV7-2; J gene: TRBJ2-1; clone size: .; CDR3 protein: CASSPTSGNEQFF; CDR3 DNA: TGTGCCAGCAGCCCTACTAGCGGCAATGAGCAGTTCTTC
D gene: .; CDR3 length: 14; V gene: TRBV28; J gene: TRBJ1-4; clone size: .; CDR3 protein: CASSLAESSEKLFF; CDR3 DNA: TGTGCCAGCAGTTTGGCGGAGAGCAGCGAAAAACTGTTTTTT
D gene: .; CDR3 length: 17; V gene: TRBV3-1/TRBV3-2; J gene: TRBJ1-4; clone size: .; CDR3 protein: CASSLSRDLKTNEKLFF; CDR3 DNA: TGTGCCAGCAGCCTATCCAGGGACTTGAAAACTAATGAAAAACTGTTTTTT
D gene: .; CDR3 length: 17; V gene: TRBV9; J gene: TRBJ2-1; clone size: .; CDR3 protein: CASSRTPGGSSYNEQFF; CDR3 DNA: TGTGCCAGCAGCCGCACGCCAGGGGGGAGCTCCTACAATGAGCAGTTCTTC
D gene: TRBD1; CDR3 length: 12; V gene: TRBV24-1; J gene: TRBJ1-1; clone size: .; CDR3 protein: CATNTGGHEAFF; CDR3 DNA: TGTGCCACCAATACAGGGGGCCACGAGGCTTTCTTT
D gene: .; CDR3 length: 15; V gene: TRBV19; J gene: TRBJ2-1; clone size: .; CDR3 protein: CASSIKRSSYNEQFF; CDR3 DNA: TGTGCCAGTAGTATTAAGCGGAGCTCCTACAATGAGCAGTTCTTC
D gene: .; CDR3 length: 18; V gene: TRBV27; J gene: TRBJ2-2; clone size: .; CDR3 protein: CASSLLQGGMVKPGELFF; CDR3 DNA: TGTGCCAGCAGTTTATTGCAGGGCGGTATGGTAAAACCCGGGGAGCTGTTTTTT
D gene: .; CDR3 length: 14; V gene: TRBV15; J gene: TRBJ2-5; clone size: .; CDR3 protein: CATSSRGGSETQYF; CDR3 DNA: TGTGCCACCAGCAGTAGAGGAGGGTCAGAGACCCAGTACTTC
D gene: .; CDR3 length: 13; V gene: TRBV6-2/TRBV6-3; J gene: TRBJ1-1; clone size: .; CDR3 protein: CASSVTENTEAFF; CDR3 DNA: TGTGCCAGCAGTGTGACAGAGAACACTGAAGCTTTCTTT